The entry below gives a single TCR beta chain sequence along with its context. Reverse transcription used roughly 0.5 to 1 ug RNA and random hexamers. Each CDR3 protein gets one entry after TCRdb re-called the immunoSEQ multiplex PCR reads with MiXCR. The sample shows around 190,000 distinct CDR3 sequences, about 95% of them seen only once. The ends were cut back, 0 bases at V and 0 bases at J, with 12 bases in the middle. CDR3 length: 16 amino acids. From germline, CDR1 is MNHEY and CDR2 SMNVEV (reference sequence). This record belongs to a study of CD8 T cells in Susac syndrome. This sequence joins TRBV27 and TRBJ2-7; no definite D call. The specimen was CD4+ T cells from PBMCs. This receptor was taken from a human donor in good health. This chain's CDR3 is CASSLSWTGSSYEQYF. The CDR3 region has the DNA TGTGCCAGCAGTTTATCCTGGACGGGCAGCTCCTACGAGCAGTACTTC.